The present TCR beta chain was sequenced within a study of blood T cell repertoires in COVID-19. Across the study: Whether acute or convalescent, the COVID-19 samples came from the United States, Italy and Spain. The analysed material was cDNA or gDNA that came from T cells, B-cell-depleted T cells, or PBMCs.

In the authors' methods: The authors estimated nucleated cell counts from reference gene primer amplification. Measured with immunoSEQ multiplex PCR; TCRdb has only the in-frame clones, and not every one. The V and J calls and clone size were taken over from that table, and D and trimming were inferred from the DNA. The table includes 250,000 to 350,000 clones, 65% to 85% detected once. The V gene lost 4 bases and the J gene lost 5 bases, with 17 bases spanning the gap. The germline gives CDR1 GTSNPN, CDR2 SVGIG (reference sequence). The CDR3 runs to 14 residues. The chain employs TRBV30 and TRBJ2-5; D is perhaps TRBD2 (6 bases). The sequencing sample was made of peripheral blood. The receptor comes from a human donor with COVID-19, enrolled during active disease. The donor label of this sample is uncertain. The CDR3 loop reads CAWINRAGGETQYF. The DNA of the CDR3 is TGTGCCTGGATTAACCGGGCCGGGGGTGAGACCCAGTACTTC.